The present TCR beta chain was sequenced within a study of T cells in localized non-small cell lung cancer. TCRdb's copy holds only in-frame clones and misses some; the assay was immunoSEQ multiplex PCR. Among more than 25,000 clones, roughly 91% were seen once, and the ten largest hold roughly 13%. As for this clone: Its antigen is as yet unknown.

General study findings and limits: Clonality peaked in uninvolved adjacent lung rather than tumor. Of the top 100 tumor clones, median 57 were in adjacent lung, approximately 28 among its top 100.

The CDR3 has 15 amino acids. Germline CDR1 is MDHEN and CDR2 is SYDVKM. V was pared by 6 bases and J by 3 bases, with 15 bases between. The sample in question was peripheral blood, obtained before any cancer treatment. This chain joins TRBV28 and TRBJ2-1; D remains ambiguous. This TCR came from a female donor of 60 years or more with stage III squamous cell lung carcinoma. CDR3 protein: CASSPTVGFYNEQFF. Here the CDR3 DNA reads TGTGCCAGCAGCCCCACCGTGGGGTTCTACAATGAGCAGTTCTTC.